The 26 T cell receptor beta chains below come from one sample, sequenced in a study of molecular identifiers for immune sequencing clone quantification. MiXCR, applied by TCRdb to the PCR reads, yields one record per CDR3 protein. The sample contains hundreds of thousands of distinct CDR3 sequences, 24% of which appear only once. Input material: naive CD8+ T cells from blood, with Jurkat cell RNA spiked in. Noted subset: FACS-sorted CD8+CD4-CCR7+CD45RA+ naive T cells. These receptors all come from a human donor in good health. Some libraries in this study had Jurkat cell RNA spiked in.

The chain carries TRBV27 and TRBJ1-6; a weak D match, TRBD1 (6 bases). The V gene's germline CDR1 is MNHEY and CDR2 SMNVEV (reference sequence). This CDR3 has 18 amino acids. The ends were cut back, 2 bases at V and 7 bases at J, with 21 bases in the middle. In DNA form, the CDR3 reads TGTGCCAGCAGTTTAGGGGTTGGATGGGGGGCGGAAAATTCACCCCTCCACTTT. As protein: CASSLGVGWGAENSPLHF.

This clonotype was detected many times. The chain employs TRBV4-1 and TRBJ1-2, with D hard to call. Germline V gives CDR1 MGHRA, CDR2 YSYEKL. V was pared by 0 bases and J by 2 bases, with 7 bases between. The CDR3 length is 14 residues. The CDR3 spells CASSQDPANYGYTF. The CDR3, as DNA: TGCGCCAGCAGCCAAGATCCAGCGAACTATGGCTACACCTTC.

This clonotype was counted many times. The CDR3 loop is CASSGANEQFF. DNA for the CDR3: TGTGCCAGCAGCGGGGCCAATGAGCAGTTCTTC. This rearrangement joins TRBV11-2 to TRBJ2-1, with a weak D call TRBD1 (5 bases). Trimming stripped 5 bases from V and 6 bases from J, with 5 bases between. Germline V gene sequence: CDR1 SGHAT, CDR2 FQNNGV. This CDR3 is built from 11 residues. Full variable domain (missing parts from reference TRBV11-2 and TRBJ2-1): EAGVAQSPRYKIIEKRQSVAFWCNPISGHATLYWYQQILGQGPKLLIQFQNNGVVDDSQLPKDRFSAERLKGVDSTLKIQPAKLEDSAVYLCASSGANEQFFGPGTRLTVL.

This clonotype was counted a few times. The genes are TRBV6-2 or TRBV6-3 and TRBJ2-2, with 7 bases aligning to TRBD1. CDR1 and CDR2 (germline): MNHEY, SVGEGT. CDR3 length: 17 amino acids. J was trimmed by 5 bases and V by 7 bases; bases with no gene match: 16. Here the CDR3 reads CASKWDSETRRTGELFF. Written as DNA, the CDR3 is TGTGCCAGCAAATGGGACAGTGAGACCCGTCGGACCGGGGAGCTGTTTTTT.

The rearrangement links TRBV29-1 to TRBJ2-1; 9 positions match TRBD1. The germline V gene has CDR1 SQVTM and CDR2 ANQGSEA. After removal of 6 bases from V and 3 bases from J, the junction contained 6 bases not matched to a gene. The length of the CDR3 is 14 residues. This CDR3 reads CSVTGTGYYNEQFF. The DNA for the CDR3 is TGCAGCGTGACCGGGACAGGGTACTACAATGAGCAGTTCTTC.

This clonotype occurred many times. CDR3 loop: CASSFYSSENTEAFF. CDR3 sequence (DNA): TGTGCCAGCAGCTTCTATTCTTCTGAGAACACTGAAGCTTTCTTT. V is TRBV13 and J is TRBJ1-1; D is undetermined. Germline V CDR1 and CDR2: PRHDT, FYEKMQ (reference sequence). Trimming removed 3 bases at V and 1 base at J, with 12 bases between. This CDR3 comprises 15 residues.

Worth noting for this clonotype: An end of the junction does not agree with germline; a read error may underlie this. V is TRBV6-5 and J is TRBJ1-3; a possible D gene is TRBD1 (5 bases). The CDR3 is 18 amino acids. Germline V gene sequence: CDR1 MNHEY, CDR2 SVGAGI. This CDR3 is CAGSPLFSTDPSGNAIYF. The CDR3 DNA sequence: TGTGCCGGCAGTCCCCTCTTCTCGACAGATCCGTCTGGAAACGCCATATATTTT.

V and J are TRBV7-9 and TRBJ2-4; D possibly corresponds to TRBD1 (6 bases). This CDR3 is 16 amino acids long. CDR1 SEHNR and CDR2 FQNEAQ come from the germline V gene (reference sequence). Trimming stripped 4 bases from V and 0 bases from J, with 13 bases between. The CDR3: CASSSPRGLAKNIQYF. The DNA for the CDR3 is TGTGCCAGCAGCTCTCCCAGGGGCCTAGCCAAAAACATTCAGTACTTC.

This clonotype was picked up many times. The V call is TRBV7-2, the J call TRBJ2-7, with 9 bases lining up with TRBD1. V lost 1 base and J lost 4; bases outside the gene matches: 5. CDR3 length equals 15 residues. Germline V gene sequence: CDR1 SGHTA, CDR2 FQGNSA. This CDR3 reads CASSLGGTGIYEQYF. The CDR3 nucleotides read TGTGCCAGCAGCTTAGGAGGGACAGGGATATACGAGCAGTACTTC.

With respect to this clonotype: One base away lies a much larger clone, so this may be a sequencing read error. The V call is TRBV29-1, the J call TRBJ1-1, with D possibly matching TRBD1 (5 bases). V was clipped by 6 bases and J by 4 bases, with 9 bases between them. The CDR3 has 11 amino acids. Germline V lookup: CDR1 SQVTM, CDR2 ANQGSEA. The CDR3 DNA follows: TGCAGCGTGACAGAGGGCACTGAAGCTTTCTTT. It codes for CSVTEGTEAFF.

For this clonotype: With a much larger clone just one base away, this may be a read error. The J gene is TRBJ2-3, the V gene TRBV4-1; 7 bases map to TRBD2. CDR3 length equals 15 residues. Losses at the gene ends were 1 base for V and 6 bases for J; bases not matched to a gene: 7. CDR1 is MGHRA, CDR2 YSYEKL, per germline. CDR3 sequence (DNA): TGCGCCAGCAGCCAAGCTGCGGGAGTACCTGATACGCAGTATTTT. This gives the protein CASSQAAGVPDTQYF.

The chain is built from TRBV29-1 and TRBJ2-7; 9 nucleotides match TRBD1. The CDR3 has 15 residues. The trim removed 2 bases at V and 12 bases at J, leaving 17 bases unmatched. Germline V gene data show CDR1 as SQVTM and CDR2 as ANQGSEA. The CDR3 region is CSVEFRTGDKVGRYF. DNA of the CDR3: TGCAGCGTTGAATTCCGGACAGGGGATAAAGTTGGGCGGTACTTC.

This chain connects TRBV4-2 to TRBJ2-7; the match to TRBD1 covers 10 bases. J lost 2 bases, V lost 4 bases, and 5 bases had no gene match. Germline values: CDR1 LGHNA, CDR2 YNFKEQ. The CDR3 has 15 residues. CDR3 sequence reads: CASSPRDRGTYEQYF. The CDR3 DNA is TGTGCCAGCAGCCCCCGGGACAGGGGAACCTACGAGCAGTACTTC.

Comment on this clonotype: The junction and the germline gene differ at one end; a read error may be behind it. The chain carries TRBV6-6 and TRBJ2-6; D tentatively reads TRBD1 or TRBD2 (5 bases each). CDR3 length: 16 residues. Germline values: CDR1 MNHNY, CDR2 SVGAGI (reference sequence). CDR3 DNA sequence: TGTGCCAGTACCCCGACGGGAATATCTGGGGCCAACGTCCTGGCTTTC. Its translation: CASTPTGISGANVLAF.

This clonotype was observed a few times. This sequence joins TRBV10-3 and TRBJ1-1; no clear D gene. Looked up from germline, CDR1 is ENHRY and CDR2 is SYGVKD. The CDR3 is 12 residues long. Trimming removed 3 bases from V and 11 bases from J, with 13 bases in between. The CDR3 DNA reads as TGTGCCATCAGTGAAACGCTATCAATGGCTTTCTTT. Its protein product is CAISETLSMAFF.

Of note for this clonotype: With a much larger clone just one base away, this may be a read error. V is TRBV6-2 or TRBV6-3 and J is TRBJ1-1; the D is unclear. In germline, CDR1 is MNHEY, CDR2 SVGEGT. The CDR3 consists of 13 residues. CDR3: CARSYTEVTEAFF. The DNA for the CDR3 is TGTGCCCGCAGTTACACGGAGGTGACTGAAGCTTTCTTT.

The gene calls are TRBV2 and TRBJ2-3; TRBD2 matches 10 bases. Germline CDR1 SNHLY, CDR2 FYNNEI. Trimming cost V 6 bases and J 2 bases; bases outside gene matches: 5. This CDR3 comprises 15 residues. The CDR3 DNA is TGTGCCAGCAGCGGACTAGCGGCAAACACAGATACGCAGTATTTT. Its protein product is CASSGLAANTDTQYF.

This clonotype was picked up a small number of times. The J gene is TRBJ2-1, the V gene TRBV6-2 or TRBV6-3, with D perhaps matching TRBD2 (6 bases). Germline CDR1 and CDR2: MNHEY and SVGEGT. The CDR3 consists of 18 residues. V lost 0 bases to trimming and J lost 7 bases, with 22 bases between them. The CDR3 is CASSYSGGGDWGMNEQFF. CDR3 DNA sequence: TGTGCCAGCAGTTACTCAGGAGGAGGGGACTGGGGGATGAATGAGCAGTTCTTC.

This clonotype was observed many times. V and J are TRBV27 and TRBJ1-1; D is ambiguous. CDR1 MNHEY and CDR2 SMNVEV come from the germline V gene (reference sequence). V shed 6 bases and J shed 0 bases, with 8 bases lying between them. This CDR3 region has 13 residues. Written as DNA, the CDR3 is TGTGCCAGCAGCTTCTCCGTGAACACTGAAGCTTTCTTT. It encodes CASSFSVNTEAFF.

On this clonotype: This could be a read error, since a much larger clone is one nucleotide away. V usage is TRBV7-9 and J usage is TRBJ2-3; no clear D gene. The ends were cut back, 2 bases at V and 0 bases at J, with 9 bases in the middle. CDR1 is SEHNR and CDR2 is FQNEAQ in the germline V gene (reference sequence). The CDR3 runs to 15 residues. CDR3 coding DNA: TGTGCCAGCAGCTTAAGGTTGAGGAGCACAGATACGCAGTATTTT. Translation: CASSLRLRSTDTQYF.

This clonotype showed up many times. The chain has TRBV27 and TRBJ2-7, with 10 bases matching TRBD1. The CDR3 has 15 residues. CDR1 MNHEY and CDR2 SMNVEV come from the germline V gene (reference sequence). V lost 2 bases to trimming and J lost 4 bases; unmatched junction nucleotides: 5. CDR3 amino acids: CASSLRRDRGYEQYF. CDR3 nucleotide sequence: TGTGCCAGCAGTTTAAGGAGGGACAGGGGTTACGAGCAGTACTTC.

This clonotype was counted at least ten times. CDR3 sequence (DNA): TGTGCCAGCAGCGTAGACGGGGGGGCCTTGGATACGCAGTATTTT. Translating gives CASSVDGGALDTQYF. The gene calls are TRBV9 and TRBJ2-3, with 8 bases matching TRBD2. The germline gives CDR1 SGDLS, CDR2 YYNGEE. Losses at the gene ends were 0 bases for V and 6 bases for J; bases not matched to a gene: 6. The CDR3 has 15 amino acids. Combining the CDR3 with reference TRBV9 and TRBJ2-3 gives the whole variable domain DSGVTQTPKHLITATGQRVTLRCSPRSGDLSVYWYQQSLDQGLQFLIQYYNGEERAKGNILERFSAQQFPDLHSELNLSSLELGDSALYFCASSVDGGALDTQYFGPGTRLTVL.

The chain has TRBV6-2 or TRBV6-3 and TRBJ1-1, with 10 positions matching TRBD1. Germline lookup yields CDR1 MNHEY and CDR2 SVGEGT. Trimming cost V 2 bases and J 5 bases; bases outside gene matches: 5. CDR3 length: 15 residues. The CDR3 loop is CASSYGRTGGTEAFF. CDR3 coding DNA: TGTGCCAGCAGTTACGGAAGGACAGGGGGTACTGAAGCTTTCTTT.

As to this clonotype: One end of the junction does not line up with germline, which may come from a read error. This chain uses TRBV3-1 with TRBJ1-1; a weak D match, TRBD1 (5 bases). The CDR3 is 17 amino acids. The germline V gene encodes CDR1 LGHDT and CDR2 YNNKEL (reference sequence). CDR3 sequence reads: CARSQIGGTAPDTEAFF. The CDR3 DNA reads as TGTGCCCGCAGCCAAATCGGGGGGACCGCCCCAGATACTGAAGCTTTCTTT.

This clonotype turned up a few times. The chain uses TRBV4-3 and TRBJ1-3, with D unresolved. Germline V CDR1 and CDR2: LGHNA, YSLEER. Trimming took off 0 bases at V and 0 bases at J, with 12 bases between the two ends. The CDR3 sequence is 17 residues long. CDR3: CASSQDRATDSGNTIYF. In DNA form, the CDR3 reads TGCGCCAGCAGCCAAGATAGGGCTACAGACTCTGGAAACACCATATATTTT.

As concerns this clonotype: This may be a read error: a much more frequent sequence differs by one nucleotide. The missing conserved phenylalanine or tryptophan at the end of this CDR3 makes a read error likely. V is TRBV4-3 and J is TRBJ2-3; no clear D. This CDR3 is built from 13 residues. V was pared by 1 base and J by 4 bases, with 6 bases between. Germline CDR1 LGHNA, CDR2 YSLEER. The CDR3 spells CASSQVSADTQYS. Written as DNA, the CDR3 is TGCGCCAGCAGCCAAGTAAGCGCAGATACGCAGTATTCT.